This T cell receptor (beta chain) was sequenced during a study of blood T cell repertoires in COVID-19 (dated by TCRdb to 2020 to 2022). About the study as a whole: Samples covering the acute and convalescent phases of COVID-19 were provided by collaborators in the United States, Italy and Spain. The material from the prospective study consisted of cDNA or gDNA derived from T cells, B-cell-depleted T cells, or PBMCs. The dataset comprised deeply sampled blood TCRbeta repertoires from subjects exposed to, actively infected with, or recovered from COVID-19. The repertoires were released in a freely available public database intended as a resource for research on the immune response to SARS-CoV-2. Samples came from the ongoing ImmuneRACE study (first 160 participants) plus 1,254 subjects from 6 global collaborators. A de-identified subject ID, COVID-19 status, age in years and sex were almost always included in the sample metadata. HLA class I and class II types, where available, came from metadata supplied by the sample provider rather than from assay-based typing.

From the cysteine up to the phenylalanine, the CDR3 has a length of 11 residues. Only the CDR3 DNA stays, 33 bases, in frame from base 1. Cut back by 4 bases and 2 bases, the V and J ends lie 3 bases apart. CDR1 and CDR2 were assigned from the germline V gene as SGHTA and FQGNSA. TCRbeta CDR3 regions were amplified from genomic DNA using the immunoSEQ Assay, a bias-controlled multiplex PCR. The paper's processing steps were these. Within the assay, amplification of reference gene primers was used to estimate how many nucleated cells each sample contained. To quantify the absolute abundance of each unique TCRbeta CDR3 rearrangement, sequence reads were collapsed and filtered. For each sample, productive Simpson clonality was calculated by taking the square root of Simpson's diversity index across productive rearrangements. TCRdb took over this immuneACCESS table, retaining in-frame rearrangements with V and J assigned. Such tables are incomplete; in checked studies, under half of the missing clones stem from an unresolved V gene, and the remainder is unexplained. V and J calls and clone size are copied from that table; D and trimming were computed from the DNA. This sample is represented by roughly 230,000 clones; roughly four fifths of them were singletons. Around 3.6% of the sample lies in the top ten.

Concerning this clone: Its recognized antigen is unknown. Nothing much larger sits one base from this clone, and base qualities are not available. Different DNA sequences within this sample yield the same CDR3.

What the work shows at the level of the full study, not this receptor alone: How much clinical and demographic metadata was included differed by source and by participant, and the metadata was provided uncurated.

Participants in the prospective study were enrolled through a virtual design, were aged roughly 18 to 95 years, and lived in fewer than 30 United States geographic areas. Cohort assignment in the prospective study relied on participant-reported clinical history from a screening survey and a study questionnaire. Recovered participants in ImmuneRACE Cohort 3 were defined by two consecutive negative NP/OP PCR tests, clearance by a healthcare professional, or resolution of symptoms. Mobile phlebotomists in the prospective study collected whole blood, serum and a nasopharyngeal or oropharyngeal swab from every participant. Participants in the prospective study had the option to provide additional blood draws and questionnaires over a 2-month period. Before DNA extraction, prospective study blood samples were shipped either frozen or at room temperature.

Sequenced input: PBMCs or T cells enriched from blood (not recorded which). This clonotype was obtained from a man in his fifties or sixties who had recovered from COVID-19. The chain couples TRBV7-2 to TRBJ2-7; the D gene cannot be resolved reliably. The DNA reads TGTGCCAGCAGCTCGGCCTACGAGCAGTACTTC. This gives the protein CASSSAYEQYF.